This entry lists 11 T cell receptor beta chains sequenced from one sample in a study of T cell responses to AZD1222 COVID-19 vaccine. Repertoires were generated with immunoSEQ multiplex PCR, while TCRdb's copy carries only in-frame clones and drops some. Among roughly 170,000 clones listed, roughly 94% were seen once. Sequencing used peripheral blood, obtained 28 days after the second AZD1222 dose. Receptor source: an adult who received the AZD1222 COVID-19 vaccine.

The rearrangement uses TRBV19 and TRBJ1-5; no firm D call. The CDR3 consists of 10 residues. V was pared by 8 bases and J by 5 bases, with 4 bases between. CDR1 and CDR2 from the germline V gene are LNHDA and SQIVND (reference sequence). CDR3 bases: TGTGCCAGTGGTTATCAGCCCCAGCATTTT. As protein: CASGYQPQHF. Looking up the rest from reference TRBV19 and TRBJ1-5 gives the full variable domain: DGGITQSPKYLFRKEGQNVTLSCEQNLNHDAMYWYRQDPGQGLRLIYYSQIVNDFQKGDIAEGYSVSREKKESFPLTVTSAQKNPTAFYLCASGYQPQHFGDGTRLSIL.

The chain joins TRBV21-1 to TRBJ1-2; TRBD1 is the table's D call and was not checked against the DNA. TRBV21-1 is flagged as a pseudogene. The CDR3 spans 16 residues. The CDR3 loop reads CASSKALLGQAHGYTF. Written as DNA, the CDR3 is TGTGCCAGCAGCAAAGCGCTTCTGGGACAGGCCCATGGCTACACCTTC.

The V call is TRBV5-1, the J call TRBJ1-1; D is unclear. Germline V lookup: CDR1 SGHRS, CDR2 YFSETQ. Trimming left V 4 bases short and J 8 bases short, with 15 bases between. The CDR3 is 13 residues long. The CDR3 reads CASSRPTGQEAFF. Written as DNA, the CDR3 is TGCGCCAGCAGCCGCCCGACGGGCCAAGAAGCTTTCTTT.

The V gene is TRBV28, the J gene TRBJ1-3; no clear D. Trimming took 6 bases from V and 4 from J, leaving 13 bases between them. CDR1 is MDHEN and CDR2 is SYDVKM in the germline V gene. This CDR3 is 14 amino acids long. CDR3 nucleotides: TGTGCCAGCAGCACTTATTCCGTCGGAAACACCATATATTTT. Translation: CASSTYSVGNTIYF.

This chain links TRBV7-2 with TRBJ1-1, with a possible D match to TRBD1 (6 bases). V lost 2 bases, J lost 3 bases, and 22 bases lay in between. The CDR3 has 18 amino acids. CDR1 and CDR2 (germline): SGHTA, FQGNSA. The DNA of the CDR3 is TGTGCCAGCAGCTTATTGCTTACGGGGGCTGTTCGTGACACTGAAGCTTTCTTT. Protein product: CASSLLLTGAVRDTEAFF. The full variable domain, with the rest looked up from reference TRBV7-2 and TRBJ1-1, is GAGVSQSPSNKVTEKGKDVELRCDPISGHTALYWYRQSLGQGLEFLIYFQGNSAPDKSGLPSDRFSAERTGGSVSTLTIQRTQQEDSAVYLCASSLLLTGAVRDTEAFFGQGTRLTVV.

A note on this clone: A read error may account for a junction end that differs from germline. The V gene is TRBV11-2, the J gene TRBJ1-2, with unresolved D. This CDR3 comprises 14 residues. Germline CDR1 SGHAT, CDR2 FQNNGV. This CDR3 reads CASRLGPANYGYTF. As DNA, the CDR3 is TGTGCCAGCAGATTAGGCCCGGCAAACTATGGCTACACCTTC.

The chain couples TRBV5-1 to TRBJ1-4; D gene unclear. Germline CDR1 is SGHRS and CDR2 is YFSETQ. CDR3 size: 18 residues. V dropped 0 bases and J dropped 0 bases, with 15 bases sitting between them. The CDR3, as DNA: TGCGCCAGCAGCTTGGGTATAATGGTGGAGGCAACTAATGAAAAACTGTTTTTT. Protein: CASSLGIMVEATNEKLFF.

The CDR3 DNA is TGCGCCAGCAGCGAGGGACTAGCGGCCGTAGATACGCAGTATTTT. Its protein is CASSEGLAAVDTQYF. The J gene is TRBJ2-3, the V gene TRBV4-3; 11 nucleotides match TRBD2. The CDR3 spans 15 residues. After removal of 5 bases from V and 5 bases from J, the junction contained 6 bases not matched to a gene. Germline V gene sequence: CDR1 LGHNA, CDR2 YSLEER.

This chain joins TRBV9 and TRBJ1-1, with 9 bases identical to TRBD1. CDR3 length: 14 residues. V lost 3 bases and J lost 10; bases outside the gene matches: 10. Germline V CDR1 and CDR2: SGDLS, YYNGEE. CDR3 sequence reads: CASSEGQGEKGAFF. Here the CDR3 DNA reads TGTGCCAGCAGCGAGGGACAGGGCGAAAAAGGAGCTTTCTTT. The whole variable domain, filled in from reference TRBV9 and TRBJ1-1, reads DSGVTQTPKHLITATGQRVTLRCSPRSGDLSVYWYQQSLDQGLQFLIQYYNGEERAKGNILERFSAQQFPDLHSELNLSSLELGDSALYFCASSEGQGEKGAFFGQGTRLTVV.

Notes on this clone: Distinct nucleotide sequences in the sample also encode this CDR3. The chain joins TRBV28 to TRBJ1-2; D may be TRBD1 (6 bases). The CDR3 covers 16 residues. In germline, CDR1 is MDHEN, CDR2 SYDVKM. Trimming left V 6 bases short and J 5 bases short, with 22 bases between. CDR3 sequence: CASSHPLDRVGYGYTF. CDR3 nucleotides: TGTGCCAGCAGCCATCCCCTGGACAGAGTTGGGTATGGCTACACCTTC.

This chain uses TRBV18 with TRBJ1-5; D may be TRBD1 (6 bases). V dropped 4 bases and J dropped 5 bases, with 12 bases sitting between them. CDR1 and CDR2 (germline): KGHSH, LQKENI. This CDR3 is 14 amino acids long. CDR3 nucleotides: TGTGCCAGCTCACAGGGCAGGGGTGATCAGCCCCAGCATTTT. Protein: CASSQGRGDQPQHF. Complete variable domain (other parts from reference TRBV18 and TRBJ1-5): NAGVMQNPRHLVRRRGQEARLRCSPMKGHSHVYWYRQLPEEGLKFMVYLQKENIIDESGMPKERFSAEFPKEGPSILRIQQVVRGDSAAYFCASSQGRGDQPQHFGDGTRLSIL.